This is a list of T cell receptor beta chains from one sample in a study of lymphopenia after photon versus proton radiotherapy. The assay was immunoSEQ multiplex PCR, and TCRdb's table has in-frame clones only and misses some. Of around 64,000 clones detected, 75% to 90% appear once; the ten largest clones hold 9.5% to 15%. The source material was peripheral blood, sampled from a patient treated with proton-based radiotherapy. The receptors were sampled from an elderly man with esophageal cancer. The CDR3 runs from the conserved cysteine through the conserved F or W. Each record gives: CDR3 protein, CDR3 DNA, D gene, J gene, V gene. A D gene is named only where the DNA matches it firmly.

CDR3 protein: CAWSVPAAQYF; CDR3 DNA: TGTGCCTGGAGTGTACCGGCGGCGCAGTACTTC; D gene: -; J gene: TRBJ2-7; V gene: TRBV30
CDR3 protein: CASSLRAGAGSYNEQFF; CDR3 DNA: TGTGCCAGCAGTTTGCGGGCGGGGGCGGGCTCCTACAATGAGCAGTTCTTC; D gene: -; J gene: TRBJ2-1; V gene: TRBV27
CDR3 protein: CASSLLGTGYGYTF; CDR3 DNA: TGTGCCAGCAGCTTGCTAGGGACAGGGTATGGCTACACCTTC; D gene: TRBD1; J gene: TRBJ1-2; V gene: TRBV5-5
CDR3 protein: CASSAKVYEQYF; CDR3 DNA: TGTGCCAGCAGTGCGAAGGTCTACGAGCAGTACTTC; D gene: -; J gene: TRBJ2-7; V gene: TRBV6-1
CDR3 protein: CASSHEAGTRTDTQYF; CDR3 DNA: TGCGCCAGCAGCCATGAAGCGGGGACCCGCACAGATACGCAGTATTTT; D gene: TRBD2; J gene: TRBJ2-3; V gene: TRBV4-3
CDR3 protein: CASTASGASSGANVLTF; CDR3 DNA: TGTGCCAGCACCGCTAGCGGGGCCAGCTCTGGGGCCAACGTCCTGACTTTC; D gene: TRBD2; J gene: TRBJ2-6; V gene: TRBV11-2
CDR3 protein: CASSPDGESEAFF; CDR3 DNA: TGTGCCAGCAGCCCGGACGGGGAATCTGAAGCTTTCTTT; D gene: -; J gene: TRBJ1-1; V gene: TRBV5-4
CDR3 protein: CASSFTGEETQYF; CDR3 DNA: TGTGCCAGCAGCTTCACAGGGGAAGAGACCCAGTACTTC; D gene: TRBD1; J gene: TRBJ2-5; V gene: TRBV7-6
CDR3 protein: CASSLVTGSQETQYF; CDR3 DNA: TGTGCCAGCAGCTTAGTGACAGGGTCCCAAGAGACCCAGTACTTC; D gene: TRBD1; J gene: TRBJ2-5; V gene: TRBV7-2
CDR3 protein: CASKNNRAGNTIYF; CDR3 DNA: TGTGCCAGCAAGAATAACAGGGCTGGAAACACCATATATTTT; D gene: -; J gene: TRBJ1-3; V gene: TRBV7-9
CDR3 protein: CSANSYGYTF; CDR3 DNA: TGCAGTGCTAACAGCTATGGCTACACCTTC; D gene: -; J gene: TRBJ1-2; V gene: TRBV20-1